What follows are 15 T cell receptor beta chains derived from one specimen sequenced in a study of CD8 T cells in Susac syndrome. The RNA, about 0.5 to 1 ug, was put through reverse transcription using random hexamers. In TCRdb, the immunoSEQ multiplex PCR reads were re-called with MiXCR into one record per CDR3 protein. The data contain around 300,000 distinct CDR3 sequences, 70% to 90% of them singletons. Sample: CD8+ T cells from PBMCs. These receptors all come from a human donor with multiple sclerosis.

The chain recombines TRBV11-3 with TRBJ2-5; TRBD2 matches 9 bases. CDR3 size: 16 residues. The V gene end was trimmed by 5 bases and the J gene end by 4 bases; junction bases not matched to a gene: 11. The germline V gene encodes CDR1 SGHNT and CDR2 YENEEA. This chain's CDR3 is CASSNGGLAGAETQYF. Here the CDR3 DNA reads TGTGCCAGCAGCAACGGGGGGTTAGCGGGAGCAGAGACCCAGTACTTC.

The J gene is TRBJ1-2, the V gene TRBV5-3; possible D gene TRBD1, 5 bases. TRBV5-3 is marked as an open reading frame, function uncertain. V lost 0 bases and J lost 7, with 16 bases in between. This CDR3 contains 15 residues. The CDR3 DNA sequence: TGTGCCAGAAGCTTGGATTACCCGGGACGCTCTGGCTACACCTTC. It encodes CARSLDYPGRSGYTF.

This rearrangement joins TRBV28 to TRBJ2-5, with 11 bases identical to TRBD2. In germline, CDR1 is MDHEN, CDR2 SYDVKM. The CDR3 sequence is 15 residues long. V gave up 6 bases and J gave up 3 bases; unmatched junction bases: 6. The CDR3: CASRPPGLAEETQYF. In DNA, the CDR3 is TGTGCCAGCAGACCTCCGGGACTAGCGGAAGAGACCCAGTACTTC.

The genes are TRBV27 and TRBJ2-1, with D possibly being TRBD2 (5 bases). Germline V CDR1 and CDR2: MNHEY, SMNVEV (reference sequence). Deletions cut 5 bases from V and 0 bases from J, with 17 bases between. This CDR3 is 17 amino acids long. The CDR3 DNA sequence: TGTGCCAGCAGTCTCATGACTACCGAACCCTCCTACAATGAGCAGTTCTTC. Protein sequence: CASSLMTTEPSYNEQFF.

Here the CDR3 reads CASSPFPAGGGGETQYF. The DNA for the CDR3 is TGCGCCAGCAGCCCCTTTCCGGCGGGAGGTGGCGGAGAGACCCAGTACTTC. The chain carries TRBV4-1 and TRBJ2-5; 8 nucleotides align to TRBD2. With 4 bases clipped from V and 4 bases from J, the junction kept 14 bases outside the gene matches. Germline values: CDR1 MGHRA, CDR2 YSYEKL. The CDR3 sequence is 17 residues long.

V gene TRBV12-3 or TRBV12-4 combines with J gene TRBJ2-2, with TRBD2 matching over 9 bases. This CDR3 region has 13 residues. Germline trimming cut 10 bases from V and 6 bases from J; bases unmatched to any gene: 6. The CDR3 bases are TGTGCCACCGGGCAGCGGGGGGCCGGGGAGCTGTTTTTT. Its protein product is CATGQRGAGELFF.

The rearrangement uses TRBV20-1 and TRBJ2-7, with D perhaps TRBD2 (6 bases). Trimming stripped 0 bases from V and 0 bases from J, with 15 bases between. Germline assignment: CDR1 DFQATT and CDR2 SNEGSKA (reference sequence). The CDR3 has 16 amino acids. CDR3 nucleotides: TGCAGTGCTAGAGATCCGTTCTGGGGACTCTCCTACGAGCAGTACTTC. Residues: CSARDPFWGLSYEQYF.

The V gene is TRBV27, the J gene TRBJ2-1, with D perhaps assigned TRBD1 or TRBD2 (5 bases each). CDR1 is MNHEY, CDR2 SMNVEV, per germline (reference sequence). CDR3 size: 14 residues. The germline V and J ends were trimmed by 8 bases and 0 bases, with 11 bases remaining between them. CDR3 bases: TGTGCCAGCGGCGAGGGGAGCTCCTACAATGAGCAGTTCTTC. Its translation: CASGEGSSYNEQFF.

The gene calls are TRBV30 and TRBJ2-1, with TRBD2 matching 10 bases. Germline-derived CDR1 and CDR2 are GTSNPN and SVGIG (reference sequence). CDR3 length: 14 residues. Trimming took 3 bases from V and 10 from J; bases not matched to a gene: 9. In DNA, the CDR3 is TGTGCCTGGAGGGGAGCTAGCGGGGGCAGGGAGCAGTTCTTC. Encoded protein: CAWRGASGGREQFF.

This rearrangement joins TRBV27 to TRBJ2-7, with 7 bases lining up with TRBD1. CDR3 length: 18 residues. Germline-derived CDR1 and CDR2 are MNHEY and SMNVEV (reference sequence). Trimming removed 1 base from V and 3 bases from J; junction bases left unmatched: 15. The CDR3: CASSLLIPTGASFYEQYF. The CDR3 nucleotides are TGTGCCAGCAGTTTATTAATCCCTACAGGGGCCTCCTTCTACGAGCAGTACTTC.

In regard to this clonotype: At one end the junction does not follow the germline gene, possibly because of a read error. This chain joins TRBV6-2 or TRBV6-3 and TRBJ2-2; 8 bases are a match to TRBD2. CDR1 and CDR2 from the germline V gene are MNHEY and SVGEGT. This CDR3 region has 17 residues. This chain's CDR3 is CASSPSGGRQNTGEPFF. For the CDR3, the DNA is TGTGCCAGCAGCCCGAGCGGGGGCAGACAGAACACCGGGGAGCCGTTTTTT.

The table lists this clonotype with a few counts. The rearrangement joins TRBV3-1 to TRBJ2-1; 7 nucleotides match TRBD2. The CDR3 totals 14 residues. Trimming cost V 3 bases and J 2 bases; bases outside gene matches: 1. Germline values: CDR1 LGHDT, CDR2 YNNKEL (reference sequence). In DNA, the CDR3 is TGTGCCAGCAGCCAGGCGGGAGCCTACAATGAGCAGTTCTTC. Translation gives CASSQAGAYNEQFF.

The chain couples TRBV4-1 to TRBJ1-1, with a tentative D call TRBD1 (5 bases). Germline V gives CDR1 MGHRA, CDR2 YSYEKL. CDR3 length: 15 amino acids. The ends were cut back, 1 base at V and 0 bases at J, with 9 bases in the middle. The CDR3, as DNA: TGCGCCAGCAGCCAAGGGGGCAGTCTGAACACTGAAGCTTTCTTT. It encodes CASSQGGSLNTEAFF.

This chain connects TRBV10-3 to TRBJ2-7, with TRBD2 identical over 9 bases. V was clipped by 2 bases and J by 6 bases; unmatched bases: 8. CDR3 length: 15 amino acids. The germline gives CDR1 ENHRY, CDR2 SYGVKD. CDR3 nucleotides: TGTGCCATCAGTGAGATGGTAGCGGGAGAGGTCGAGCAGTACTTC. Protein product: CAISEMVAGEVEQYF.

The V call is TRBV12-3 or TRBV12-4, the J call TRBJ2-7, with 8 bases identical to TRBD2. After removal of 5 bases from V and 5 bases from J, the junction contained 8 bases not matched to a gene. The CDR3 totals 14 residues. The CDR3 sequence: CASSGERELDEQYF. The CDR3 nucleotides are TGTGCCAGCAGTGGAGAGCGGGAGTTGGACGAGCAGTACTTC.